Reported below is one TCR beta chain. The table lists this clone with a count of one. It lacks a known antigen. No base-level quality is on record; no much larger clone is a single base apart. The identical CDR3 is also encoded by other nucleotide sequences in the sample. This entry belongs to a study of shared clonotypes between healthy human individuals (dated by TCRdb to 2018 to 2021). For context, the study as a whole: The cohort included three men and a couple of women between 18 and 49 years of age. For each donor, CD4 naive and CD4 memory were each given three plates, CD8 naive was given two plates, and CD8 memory was given one plate. To estimate repertoire size and how much clonotype sharing occurs between individuals, the study deeply sequenced the blood TCR repertoires of a handful of healthy adults. Different laboratories and diverse techniques were used to prepare libraries and sequence TCR repertoires, to increase sequencing depth and limit assay-specific biases. Per donor, leukapheresis produced somewhere between about 0.9 and 9.5 billion PBMCs. Results and caveats for the whole study, not just this receptor: Larger estimated clonotype richness was generally found for naive subsets than for memory subsets. Based on pairwise subsampling, the degree of clonotype sharing among donors was expected to be affected by sequencing depth. Because the study included a small number of donors, the genetic and exposure-history diversity represented was limited. Even with the large sequencing depth, rarefaction of the sorted-subset datasets indicated that sequencing was incomplete. Compared with non-shared clonotypes, the clonotypes found in all four sorted-subset donors had higher generation probabilities. Only blood was sampled, and tissue TCR repertoires likely differ from those in blood. Approximately 5% of naive CD4, around 3.6% of naive CD8, approximately 2% of memory CD4, and 0.35% to 0.4% of memory CD8 clonotypes were shared across a few donors.

TCR CDR3 regions were amplified from genomic DNA by multiplex PCR using the deep immunoSEQ assay. Extracted genomic DNA from each cell subset was spread evenly across all wells of several immunoSEQ 96-well plates, with each plate serving as a replicate. For sorted subsets, each replicate PCR was loaded with approximately 190 ng genomic DNA, equivalent to about 30,000 T cell genomes. Purified libraries were quantified with a Qubit 3.0 fluorometer, sized on a Bioanalyzer 2100, and re-quantified with the KAPA Library Quantification kit. Every immunoSEQ 96-well plate was sequenced on a separate single-read 150-cycle Illumina NextSeq 550 flow cell. In the source study's methods: The immunoSEQ output contained only junctional sequences without quality scores, so filtering could not match that applied to full-length reads. Sequences were annotated with PyIR, a Python wrapper for IgBLAST v1.9, and V/J genes and CDR3 were assigned using IMGT germline references. Reads were filtered out if the reads had weak V/J assignments (E-value above 1e-6), no CDR3, stop codons, out-of-frame junctions, or ambiguous translated residues. V3J clonotypes were defined as sequences sharing the same inferred V gene, J gene, and CDR3 amino acid sequence. Percentage overlap between repertoires was computed as shared unique clonotypes divided by the size of the smaller repertoire. Richness of each repertoire was evaluated using RTK rarefaction, the Chao1 estimator, and Recon v2.1 estimates of unobserved clonotypes. OLGA was used to compute generation probabilities for all TCRbeta clonotypes that the gDNA method yielded from a handful of donors. Entries here come from immuneACCESS through TCRdb and include only in-frame sequences with V and J called. Some clones fail to appear in such tables; in the studies checked, an unresolved V gene covers under half of the shortfall, and the cause of the remainder is unknown. V and J calls and clone size are given by that table; D and trimming were obtained from the DNA. The sample table records over 2 million clones; roughly 94% of these occur just once. The biggest ten clones account for 0.13% of the sample.

Healthy HIV-negative adults with no recently reported acute infections or vaccinations were included as donors. Only Caucasian adults living in Nashville, Tennessee, USA were represented among the donors. Magnetic negative selection was used to enrich CD4+ T cells, after which naive cells were positively selected on CD45RA and the negative fraction became the memory subset. After blood collection by leukapheresis, PBMCs were isolated using Ficoll-Histopaque density gradient centrifugation and then cryopreserved in the vapor phase of liquid nitrogen. Purity and quantity of every magnetically sorted T cell population were checked by analytical flow cytometry. From each sorted fraction, genomic DNA was isolated and quantified by UV absorbance on a Nanodrop 2000c. Sequences GTSNPN (CDR1) and SVGIG (CDR2) are obtained from the germline V gene (reference sequence). Inclusive of the bounding cysteine and phenylalanine, the CDR3 is 11 residues long. The kept DNA is CDR3 alone, 33 bases in frame from the first base. Cut back by 5 bases and 2 bases, the V and J ends lie 6 bases apart.

The sample was naive CD4+ T cells sorted from blood. The cell subset or site label corresponds to: CD45RA+ positively selected. The chain employs TRBV30 and TRBJ2-5; the D gene lacks a confident call. The TCR was taken from a man aged 18-30 years in good health. The nucleotides are TGTGCCTGGGGACGACAAGAGACCCAGTACTTC. This is translated as CAWGRQETQYF.